Listed below are T cell receptor beta chains from one sample, sequenced in a study of T cells in Graves' hyperthyroidism and ophthalmopathy. TCRdb called the multiplex PCR reads again in MiXCR, with one record for every CDR3 protein. The sample gives 750,000 to 900,000 distinct CDR3 sequences, around 39% of which show up once; 7.5% to 9.5% is in the top ten. Sequenced: blood. These receptor sequences come from a man between 18 and 35 years old with Graves' hyperthyroidism. CDR3s include the opening cysteine and the closing phenylalanine or tryptophan. Fields, in order: J gene, V gene, CDR3 protein.

TRBJ2-7	TRBV10-3	CAISDVGNNDEQYF
TRBJ1-1	TRBV6-6	CASSENRNTEAFF
TRBJ1-1	TRBV6-5	CASSWTGGVGEAFF
TRBJ2-7	TRBV24-1	CATSDSRRTSAYEQYF
TRBJ2-2	TRBV7-9	CASSPRGAGGQNTGELFF
TRBJ1-2	TRBV29-1	CSVGPGPNYGYTF
TRBJ2-2	TRBV20-1	CSADEENTGELFF
TRBJ2-2	TRBV2	CASTTGGRTGELFF
TRBJ2-3	TRBV29-1	CSVAGLAGGTDTQYF
TRBJ1-1	TRBV6-6	CASSNTPRNTEAFF
TRBJ2-7	TRBV12-3/TRBV12-4	CASSSLAAGYEQYF
TRBJ1-1	TRBV29-1	CSVRPGQGGNTEAFF
TRBJ2-7	TRBV7-2	CASSFGAGGPAYEQYF
TRBJ1-5	TRBV6-5	CASSHGRPSNQPQHF
TRBJ1-3	TRBV2	CASNTGGVGNTIYF
TRBJ2-5	TRBV11-2	CASSLISRGLQETQYF
TRBJ2-7	TRBV10-3	CATNGLAGAYEQYF
TRBJ2-7	TRBV29-1	CSLASNSYEQYF
TRBJ2-5	TRBV7-9	CASRETSGSETQYF
TRBJ1-6	TRBV10-3	CAISASGTDNSPLHF
TRBJ1-3	TRBV7-2	CASTQSAGYGNTIYF
TRBJ2-2	TRBV7-9	CASSLDPGRGWAGELFF
TRBJ2-5	TRBV4-1	CASSPEGEIQYF
TRBJ1-2	TRBV10-3	CAISEKGKANYGYTF
TRBJ2-5	TRBV5-6	CASSLFGTQYF
TRBJ1-3	TRBV4-1	CASSADSSGNTIYF
TRBJ1-2	TRBV14	CASSQGVQGNYGYTF
TRBJ2-7	TRBV10-3	CAISESPTSQYF
TRBJ1-1	TRBV29-1	CSSYSNSHEAFF
TRBJ2-5	TRBV9	CASSVDGTGGETQYF
TRBJ1-3	TRBV29-1	CSVIQGNENTIYF
TRBJ1-1	TRBV7-3	CASSLRQEQNTEAFF
TRBJ2-7	TRBV5-1	CASSLCGQDYEQYF
TRBJ2-2	TRBV15	CATSRDNRVGTGELFF
TRBJ1-1	TRBV20-1	CSAKGHSGTTEAFF
TRBJ2-7	TRBV11-1	CTSSRGTGYEQYF
TRBJ2-5	TRBV7-9	CASSQGRGKTQYF
TRBJ1-6	TRBV7-8	CASSLAQQGVGYNSPLHF
TRBJ2-7	TRBV6-9	CASSAEGFSYEQYF
TRBJ2-2	TRBV5-1	CASRGAGNTGELFF
TRBJ2-2	TRBV7-9	CASSRQLGGELFF
TRBJ1-1	TRBV5-5	CASSVLAREPEAFF
TRBJ1-1	TRBV7-2	CASSLEARMNTEAFF
TRBJ1-3	TRBV7-9	CASRIQGGSGNTIYF
TRBJ2-2	TRBV20-1	CSAAAPGGTGELFF